What follows is one TCR beta chain and its context. The antigen is unknown. The authors spiked synthetic TCR analog templates into each PCR. Clones were read by immunoSEQ multiplex PCR, and TCRdb kept only the in-frame ones, dropping some. The sample has about 50,000 clones; 70% to 90% are singletons. The germline gives CDR1 SGHRS, CDR2 YFSETQ. The V gene end was trimmed by 1 base and the J gene end by 0 bases; junction bases not matched to a gene: 3. The CDR3 runs 18 residues. This sample is drawn from a study of PD-L1 blockade in urothelial cancer. At the level of the study: Blood was tested 3 weeks (second dose) and 6 weeks into treatment. Per blood sample, T cells had a median of roughly 150,000.

Noted time point: peripheral blood 6 weeks after treatment start. Overall study findings and caveats: At 3 weeks on treatment, tumor-associated clones expanded more with durable benefit.

The V and J genes are TRBV5-1 and TRBJ2-5; 16 bases line up with TRBD2. This sample comprised PBMCs, obtained around atezolizumab (anti-PD-L1) treatment. This clonotype originated in a man aged 45-60 years with urothelial cancer. CDR3 DNA sequence: TGCGCCAGCAGCTTGTTGGGACTAGCGGGGGGGAACCAAGAGACCCAGTACTTC. This gives the protein CASSLLGLAGGNQETQYF. Complete variable domain (other parts from reference TRBV5-1 and TRBJ2-5): KAGVTQTPRYLIKTRGQQVTLSCSPISGHRSVSWYQQTPGQGLQFLFEYFSETQRNKGNFPGRFSGRQFSNSRSEMNVSTLELGDSALYLCASSLLGLAGGNQETQYFGPGTRLLVL.